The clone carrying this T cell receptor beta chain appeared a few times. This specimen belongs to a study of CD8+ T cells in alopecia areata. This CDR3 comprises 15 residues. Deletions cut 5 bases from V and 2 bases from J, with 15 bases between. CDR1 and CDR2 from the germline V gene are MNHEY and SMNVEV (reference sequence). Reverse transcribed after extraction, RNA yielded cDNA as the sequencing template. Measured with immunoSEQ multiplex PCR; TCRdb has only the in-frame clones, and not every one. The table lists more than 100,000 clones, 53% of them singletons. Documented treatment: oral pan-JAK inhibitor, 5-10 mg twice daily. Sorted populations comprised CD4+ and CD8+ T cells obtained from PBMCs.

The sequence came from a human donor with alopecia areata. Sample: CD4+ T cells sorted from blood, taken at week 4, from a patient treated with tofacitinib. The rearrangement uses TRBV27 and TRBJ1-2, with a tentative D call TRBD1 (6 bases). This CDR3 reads CASSHLGGQNYGYTF. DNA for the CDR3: TGTGCCAGCAGTCACCTTGGGGGGCAGAACTATGGCTACACCTTC.